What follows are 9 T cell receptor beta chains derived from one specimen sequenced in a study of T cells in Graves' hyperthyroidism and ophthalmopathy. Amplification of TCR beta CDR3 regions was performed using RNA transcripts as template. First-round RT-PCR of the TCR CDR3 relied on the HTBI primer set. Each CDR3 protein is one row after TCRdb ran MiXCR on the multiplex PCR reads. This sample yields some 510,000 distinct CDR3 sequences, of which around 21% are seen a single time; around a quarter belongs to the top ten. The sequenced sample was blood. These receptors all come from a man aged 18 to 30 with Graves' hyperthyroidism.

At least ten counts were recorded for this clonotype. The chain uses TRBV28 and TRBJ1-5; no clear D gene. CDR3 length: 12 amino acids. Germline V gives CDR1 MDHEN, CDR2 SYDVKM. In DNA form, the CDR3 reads TGTGCGGCGGCGGCAAATGCCCAGCCCCAGCATTTT. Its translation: CAAAANAQPQHF.

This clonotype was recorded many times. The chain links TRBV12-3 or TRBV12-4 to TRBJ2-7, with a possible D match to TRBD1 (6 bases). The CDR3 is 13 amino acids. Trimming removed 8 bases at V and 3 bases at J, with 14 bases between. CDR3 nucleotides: TGTGCCAGCCGAGGACAGTTCCGCTACGAGCAGTACTTC. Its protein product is CASRGQFRYEQYF.

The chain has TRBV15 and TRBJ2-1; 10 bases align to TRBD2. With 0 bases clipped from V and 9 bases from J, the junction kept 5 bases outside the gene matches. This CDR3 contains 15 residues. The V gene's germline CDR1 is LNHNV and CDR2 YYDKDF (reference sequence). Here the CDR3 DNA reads TGTGCCACCAGCAGAGATCTTAGCGGGGGGCTTGAGCAGTTCTTC. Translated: CATSRDLSGGLEQFF.

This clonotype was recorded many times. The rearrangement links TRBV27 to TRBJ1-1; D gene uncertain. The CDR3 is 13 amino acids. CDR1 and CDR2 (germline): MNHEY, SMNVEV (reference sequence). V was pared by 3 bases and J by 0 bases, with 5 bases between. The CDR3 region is CASSLMVNTEAFF. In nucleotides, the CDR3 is TGTGCCAGCAGTTTGATGGTGAACACTGAAGCTTTCTTT.

The CDR3 nucleotides read TGTGCCAGCAAGGCAGGGGCCGCGGACACTGAAGCTTTCTTT. This encodes CASKAGAADTEAFF. The chain is built from TRBV13 and TRBJ1-1; D perhaps matches TRBD1 (6 bases). The germline CDR1 and CDR2 sequences are PRHDT and FYEKMQ (reference sequence). V lost 7 bases, J lost 3 bases, and 15 bases lay in between. The CDR3 length is 14 residues.

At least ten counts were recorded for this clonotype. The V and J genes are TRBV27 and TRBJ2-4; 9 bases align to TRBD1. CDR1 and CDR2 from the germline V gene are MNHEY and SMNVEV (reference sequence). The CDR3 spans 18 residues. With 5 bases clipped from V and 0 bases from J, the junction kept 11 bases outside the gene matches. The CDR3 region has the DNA TGTGCCAGCAGTCCCGACAGGGGGATCACTCTAGCCAAAAACATTCAGTACTTC. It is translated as CASSPDRGITLAKNIQYF.

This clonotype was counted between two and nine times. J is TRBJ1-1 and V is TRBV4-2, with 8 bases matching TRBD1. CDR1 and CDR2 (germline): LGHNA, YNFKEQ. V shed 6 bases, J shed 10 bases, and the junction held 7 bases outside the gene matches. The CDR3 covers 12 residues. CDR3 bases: TGTGCCAGCAGATTCAGGACAGGGCTAGCTTTCTTT. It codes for CASRFRTGLAFF.

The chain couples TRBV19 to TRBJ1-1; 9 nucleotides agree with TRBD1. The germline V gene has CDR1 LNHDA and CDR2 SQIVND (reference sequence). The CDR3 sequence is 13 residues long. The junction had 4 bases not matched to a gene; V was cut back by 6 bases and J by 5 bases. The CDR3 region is CASRPGQGTEAFF. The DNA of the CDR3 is TGTGCCAGTAGACCGGGACAGGGAACTGAAGCTTTCTTT.

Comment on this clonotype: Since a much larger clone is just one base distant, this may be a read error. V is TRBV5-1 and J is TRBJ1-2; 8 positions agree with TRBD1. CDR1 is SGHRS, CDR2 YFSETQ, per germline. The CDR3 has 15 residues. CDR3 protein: CASRLPDRAGYGYTF. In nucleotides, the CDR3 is TGCGCCAGCCGCTTGCCGGACAGGGCAGGATATGGCTACACCTTC.